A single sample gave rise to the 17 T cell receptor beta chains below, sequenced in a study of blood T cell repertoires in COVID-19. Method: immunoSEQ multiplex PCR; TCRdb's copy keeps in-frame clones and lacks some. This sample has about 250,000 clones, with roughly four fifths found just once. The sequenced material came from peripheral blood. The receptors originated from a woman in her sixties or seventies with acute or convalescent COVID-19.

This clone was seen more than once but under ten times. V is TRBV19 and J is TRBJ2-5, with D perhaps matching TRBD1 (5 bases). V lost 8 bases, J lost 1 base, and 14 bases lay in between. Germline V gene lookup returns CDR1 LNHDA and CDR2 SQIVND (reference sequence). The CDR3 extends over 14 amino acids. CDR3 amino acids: CASGSFRGQETQYF. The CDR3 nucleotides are TGTGCCAGTGGATCTTTTAGGGGCCAAGAGACCCAGTACTTC.

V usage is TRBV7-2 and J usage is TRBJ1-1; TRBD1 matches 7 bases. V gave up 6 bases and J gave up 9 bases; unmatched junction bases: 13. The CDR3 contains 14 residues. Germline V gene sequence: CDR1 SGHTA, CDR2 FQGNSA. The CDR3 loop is CASSPGGLQGKAFF. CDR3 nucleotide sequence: TGTGCCAGCAGTCCGGGGGGGCTACAGGGGAAAGCTTTCTTT.

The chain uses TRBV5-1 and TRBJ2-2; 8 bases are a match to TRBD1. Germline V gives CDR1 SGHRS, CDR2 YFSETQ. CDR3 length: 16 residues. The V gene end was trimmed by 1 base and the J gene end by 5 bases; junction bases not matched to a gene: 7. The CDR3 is CASSLRGQGATGELFF. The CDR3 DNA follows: TGCGCCAGCAGCTTGCGAGGGCAGGGGGCGACCGGGGAGCTGTTTTTT.

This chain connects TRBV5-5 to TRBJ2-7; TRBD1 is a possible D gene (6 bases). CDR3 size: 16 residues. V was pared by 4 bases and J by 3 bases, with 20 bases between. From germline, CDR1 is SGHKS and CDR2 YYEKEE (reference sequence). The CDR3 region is CASSKTGLKGVYEQYF. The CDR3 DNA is TGTGCCAGCAGCAAAACAGGGCTGAAAGGGGTCTACGAGCAGTACTTC. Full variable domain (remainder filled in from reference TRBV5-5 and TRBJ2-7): DAGVTQSPTHLIKTRGQQVTLRCSPISGHKSVSWYQQVLGQGPQFIFQYYEKEERGRGNFPDRFSARQFPNYSSELNVNALLLGDSALYLCASSKTGLKGVYEQYFGPGTRLTVT.

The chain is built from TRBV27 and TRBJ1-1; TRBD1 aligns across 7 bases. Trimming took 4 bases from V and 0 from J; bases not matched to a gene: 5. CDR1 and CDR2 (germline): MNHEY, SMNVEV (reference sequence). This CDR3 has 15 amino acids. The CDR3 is CASSSIDRVNTEAFF. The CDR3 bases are TGTGCCAGCAGTTCAATTGACAGGGTGAACACTGAAGCTTTCTTT.

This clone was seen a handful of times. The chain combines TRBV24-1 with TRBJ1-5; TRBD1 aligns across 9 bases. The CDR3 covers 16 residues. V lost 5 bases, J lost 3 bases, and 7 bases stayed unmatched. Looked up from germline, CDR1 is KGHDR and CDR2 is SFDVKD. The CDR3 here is CATSGPDRGDNQPQHF. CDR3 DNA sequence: TGTGCCACCAGTGGCCCGGACAGGGGCGACAATCAGCCCCAGCATTTT.

The DNA of the CDR3 is TGTGCCAGCAGCCACTCGGACAGCTTATATGAAAAACTGTTTTTT. It encodes CASSHSDSLYEKLFF. This sequence joins TRBV9 and TRBJ1-4; D perhaps matches TRBD1 (6 bases). Trimming took 4 bases from V and 6 from J, leaving 16 bases between them. The germline V gene has CDR1 SGDLS and CDR2 YYNGEE. This CDR3 has 15 residues.

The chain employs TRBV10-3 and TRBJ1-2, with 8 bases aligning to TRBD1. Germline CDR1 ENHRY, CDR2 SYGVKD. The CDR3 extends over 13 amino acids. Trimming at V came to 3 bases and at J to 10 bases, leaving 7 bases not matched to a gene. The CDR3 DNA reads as TGTGCCATCAGTGATCCTATACAGGGGGACTACACCTTC. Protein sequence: CAISDPIQGDYTF.

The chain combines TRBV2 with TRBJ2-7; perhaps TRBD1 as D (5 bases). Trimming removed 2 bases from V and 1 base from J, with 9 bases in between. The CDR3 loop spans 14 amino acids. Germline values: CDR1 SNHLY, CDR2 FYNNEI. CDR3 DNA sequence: TGTGCCAGCAGTGAACAGGGTGGTTCCTACGAGCAGTACTTC. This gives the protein CASSEQGGSYEQYF.

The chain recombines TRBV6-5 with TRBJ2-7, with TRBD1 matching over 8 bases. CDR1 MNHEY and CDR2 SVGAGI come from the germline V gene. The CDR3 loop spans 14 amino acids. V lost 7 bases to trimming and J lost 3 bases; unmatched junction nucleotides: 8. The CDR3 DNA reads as TGTGCCAGCATAAGCCCGGGACAGGTCTACGAGCAGTACTTC. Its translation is CASISPGQVYEQYF.

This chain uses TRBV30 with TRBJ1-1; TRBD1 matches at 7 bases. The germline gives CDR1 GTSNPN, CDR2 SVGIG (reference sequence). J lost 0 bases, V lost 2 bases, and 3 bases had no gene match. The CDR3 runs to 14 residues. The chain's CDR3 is CAWSLGTVNTEAFF. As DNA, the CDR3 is TGTGCCTGGAGTCTTGGGACAGTGAACACTGAAGCTTTCTTT.

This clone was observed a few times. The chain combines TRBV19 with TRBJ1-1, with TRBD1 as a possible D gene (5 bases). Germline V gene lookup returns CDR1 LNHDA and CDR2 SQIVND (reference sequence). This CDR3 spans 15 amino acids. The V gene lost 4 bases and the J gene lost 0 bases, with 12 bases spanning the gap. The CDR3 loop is CASSTLGGVNTEAFF. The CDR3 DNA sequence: TGTGCCAGTAGTACCCTGGGAGGGGTGAACACTGAAGCTTTCTTT.

The CDR3 region has the DNA TGTGCCAGCCGCTACAGGAGTAACACCGGGGAGCTGTTTTTT. Amino acid sequence: CASRYRSNTGELFF. The rearrangement joins TRBV4-2 to TRBJ2-2; the D gene is possibly TRBD1 (5 bases). Germline V gives CDR1 LGHNA, CDR2 YNFKEQ. Deletions cut 8 bases from V and 2 bases from J, with 12 bases between. CDR3 length: 14 residues.

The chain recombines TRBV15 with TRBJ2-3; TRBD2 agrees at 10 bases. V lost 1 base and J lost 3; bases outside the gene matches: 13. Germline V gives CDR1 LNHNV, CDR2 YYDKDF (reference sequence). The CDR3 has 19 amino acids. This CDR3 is CATSRGRGIRGLATDTQYF. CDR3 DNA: TGTGCCACCAGCAGAGGGAGAGGGATCCGGGGACTAGCGACAGATACGCAGTATTTT.

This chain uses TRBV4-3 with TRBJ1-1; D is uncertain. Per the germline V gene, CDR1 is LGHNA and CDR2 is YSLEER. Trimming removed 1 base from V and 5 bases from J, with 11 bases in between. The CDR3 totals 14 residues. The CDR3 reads CASSQVGRRTEAFF. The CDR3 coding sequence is TGCGCCAGCAGCCAAGTTGGGAGGCGGACTGAAGCTTTCTTT.

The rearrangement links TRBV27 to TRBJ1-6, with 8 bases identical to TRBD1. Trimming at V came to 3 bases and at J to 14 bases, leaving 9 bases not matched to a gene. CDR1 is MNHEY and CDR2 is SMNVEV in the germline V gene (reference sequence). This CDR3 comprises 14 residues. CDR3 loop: CASSFKQGVETLHF. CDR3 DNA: TGTGCCAGCAGTTTTAAACAGGGGGTGGAGACCCTCCACTTT.

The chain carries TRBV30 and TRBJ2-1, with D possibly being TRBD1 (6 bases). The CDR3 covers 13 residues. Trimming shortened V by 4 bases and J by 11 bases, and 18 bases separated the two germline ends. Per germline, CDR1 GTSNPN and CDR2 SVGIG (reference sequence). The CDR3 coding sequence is TGTGCCTGGACCCTGTACAGCAGGGGCCAGCAGTTCTTC. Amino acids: CAWTLYSRGQQFF.